This T cell receptor beta chain was captured by sequencing in a study of T-cell reconstitution after alpha-beta-depleted transplantation in children. Preparation of the TCRbeta library was carried out with unique molecular identifiers. TCRdb re-analysed the PCR reads in MiXCR, keeping a single row per CDR3 protein. The table records about 980,000 distinct CDR3 sequences, about 29% of them present only once. The V gene lost 2 bases and the J gene lost 10 bases, with 14 bases spanning the gap. The germline V gene encodes CDR1 MDHEN and CDR2 SYDVKM. The CDR3 runs to 13 residues. The source was PBMCs, mostly from graft donor cells, collected 360 days after TCRalphabeta/CD19-depleted stem cell transplant. The origin of this receptor is a boy younger than two who had a stem cell transplant for SCID, so the T cells may come from the graft donor. J is TRBJ1-1 and V is TRBV28; D is perhaps TRBD1 (6 bases). The DNA of the CDR3 is TGTGCCAGCAGTTTACAGGGGTCCGGGGCAGCTTTCTTT. This sequence encodes CASSLQGSGAAFF.